This T cell receptor beta chain was retrieved from a study of blood T cell repertoires in COVID-19. Study details: Sites across the United States, Italy and Spain contributed samples from acute and convalescent COVID-19. From T cells, B-cell-depleted T cells, or PBMCs came the material, which was cDNA or gDNA.

Germline CDR1 and CDR2: SGHDT and YYEEEE. V lost 4 bases and J lost 0, with 11 bases in between. CDR3 length: 15 residues. Assay: immunoSEQ multiplex PCR; the TCRdb copy retains only in-frame clones and omits some. The sample has some 220,000 clones, approximately 91% seen once; the top ten hold 0.83%. Seattle patients were enrolled while actively infected and followed longitudinally. The TCR originated in a man aged 25 to 40 with COVID-19, enrolled during active disease. Material for sequencing was peripheral blood. This chain joins TRBV5-6 and TRBJ1-3, with a tentative D call TRBD1 (5 bases). As DNA, the CDR3 is TGTGCCAGCAGCATAGGGGTCGCCTCTGGAAACACCATATATTTT. It translates to CASSIGVASGNTIYF.